Sequencing of this T cell receptor beta chain was carried out in a study of vaccination and CD4 T cells after COVID-19. As for the study in general: The cells were exposed to overlapping spike peptides originating from SARS-CoV-2, HCoV-NL63, HCoV-OC43 and HCoV-229E for stimulation. Control wells got either CEFX epitopes, HIV-1 Nef peptides, or no peptide at all. Findings and limits, study-wide: There was no significant change from about 20 to 38 median reactive clonotypes.

Worth noting for this clonotype: The target antigen is unknown.

Treatment denoted: roughly 11-day PBMC culture with coronavirus spike peptide pools or control peptides (ViraFEST assay). One should note that the unexposed donor's CD4+ T cells were collected before the COVID-19 pandemic (2011-2018). Researchers reported culturing about 2.1 million PBMCs per well with 9.5 to 10 IU/ml IL-2 and about 9 ug/ml peptide pools. With the Oncomine TCR Beta short-read assay, DNA from cultured CD4+ T cells was sequenced. Investigators isolated genomic DNA from cultured CD4+ T cells. TCRdb re-called the PCR reads through MiXCR, storing one row per CDR3 protein. The sample shows 5,500 to 7,000 distinct CDR3 sequences, about a third of them seen only once. The CDR3 consists of 16 residues. The V end lost 3 bases, the J end lost 8 bases, and 23 bases lay between the germline ends. Germline values: CDR1 SGDLS, CDR2 YYNGEE.

The chain joins TRBV9 to TRBJ1-2, with TRBD1 as a possible D gene (5 bases). The sequencing sample was made of CD4+ T cells from blood, cultured in vitro. The sequence came from a human donor in good health. The CDR3 coding sequence is TGTGCCAGCAGCGCAGGGAGTGGGCGATCTGTTTTGGGCTACACCTTC. Translating gives CASSAGSGRSVLGYTF.